These 14 T cell receptor beta chains were sequenced from one sample in a study of T-cell memory formation after mild COVID-19. MiXCR, run by TCRdb on the 5' RACE reads, gives a single entry per CDR3 protein. This table has just over 60,000 distinct CDR3 sequences, roughly 9.9% appearing once. Sequenced material: PBMCs or a T cell subset sorted from them (not recorded which). The receptors were sampled from a man younger than 35 who had mild COVID-19 (a few samples of this study predate the infection). Cell type and time point are not known.

The table lists this clonotype with many counts. The chain joins TRBV7-6 to TRBJ1-5; 7 bases agree with TRBD1. This CDR3 region has 18 residues. CDR1 and CDR2 (germline): SGHVS, FNYEAQ. V trimming: 2 bases; J trimming: 0 bases; junction bases outside the gene matches: 10. For the CDR3, the DNA is TGTGCCAGCAGCTTATGGTCCCGGGACAGTAATAGCAATCAGCCCCAGCATTTT. Translating it yields CASSLWSRDSNSNQPQHF.

This clonotype was seen at least ten times. The chain combines TRBV12-3 or TRBV12-4 with TRBJ2-5; D call uncertain. The CDR3 has 12 amino acids. V lost 6 bases, J lost 0 bases, and 5 bases lay in between. The CDR3 coding sequence is TGTGCCAGCAGCTTCCACCAAGAGACCCAGTACTTC. Protein product: CASSFHQETQYF.

The sample holds a few counts of this clonotype. V usage is TRBV11-2 and J usage is TRBJ2-5, with 7 bases that match TRBD2. V lost 3 bases and J lost 0; bases outside the gene matches: 4. CDR1 and CDR2 (germline): SGHAT, FQNNGV. The CDR3 has 15 residues. Here the CDR3 reads CASSLALANQETQYF. The CDR3 nucleotides are TGTGCCAGCAGCTTGGCACTAGCGAACCAAGAGACCCAGTACTTC. The whole variable domain, remainder taken from reference TRBV11-2 and TRBJ2-5, is EAGVAQSPRYKIIEKRQSVAFWCNPISGHATLYWYQQILGQGPKLLIQFQNNGVVDDSQLPKDRFSAERLKGVDSTLKIQPAKLEDSAVYLCASSLALANQETQYFGPGTRLLVL.

J is TRBJ1-1 and V is TRBV20-1; TRBD1 might be the D (5 bases). This CDR3 spans 11 amino acids. V was pared by 6 bases and J by 4 bases, with 9 bases between. From germline, CDR1 is DFQATT and CDR2 SNEGSKA (reference sequence). CDR3 sequence: CSAGRGTEAFF. In DNA form, the CDR3 reads TGCAGTGCGGGACGGGGCACTGAAGCTTTCTTT.

The sample holds a few counts of this clonotype. This chain uses TRBV6-5 with TRBJ1-2, with D unclear. The germline CDR1 and CDR2 sequences are MNHEY and SVGAGI. This CDR3 is built from 14 residues. Trimming cost V 4 bases and J 4 bases, with 13 bases left between them. As DNA, the CDR3 is TGTGCCAGCAGTTTCCTCGGGGTAGGCTATGGCTACACCTTC. Translating it yields CASSFLGVGYGYTF.

This clonotype has a count of ten or more. This rearrangement joins TRBV7-9 to TRBJ1-2; D remains unclear. Trimming removed 7 bases from V and 6 bases from J, with 15 bases in between. This CDR3 has 13 residues. CDR1 SEHNR and CDR2 FQNEAQ come from the germline V gene (reference sequence). The CDR3 sequence is CASTLRADDGYTF. CDR3 nucleotide sequence: TGTGCCAGCACCCTAAGGGCAGACGATGGCTACACCTTC.

This clonotype occurred many times. The chain joins TRBV7-2 to TRBJ1-6; a weak D match, TRBD1 (5 bases). The length of the CDR3 is 14 residues. In germline, CDR1 is SGHTA, CDR2 FQGNSA. The V end lost 1 base, the J end lost 6 bases, and 7 bases lay between the germline ends. The CDR3 loop is CASSLDRSNSPLHF. The DNA of the CDR3 is TGTGCCAGCAGCTTAGACAGGAGTAATTCACCCCTCCACTTT.

The chain links TRBV28 to TRBJ1-1, with D unclear. Deletions cut 6 bases from V and 4 bases from J, with 6 bases between. CDR3 length equals 11 residues. The germline V gene encodes CDR1 MDHEN and CDR2 SYDVKM. DNA of the CDR3: TGTGCCAGCAGCATCGGCACTGAAGCTTTCTTT. Translated, it gives CASSIGTEAFF.

This chain uses TRBV5-1 with TRBJ2-1; D is uncertain. V was shortened by 6 bases and J by 7 bases, with 8 bases between the two germline ends. Germline CDR1 and CDR2: SGHRS and YFSETQ. The CDR3 runs 11 residues. In nucleotides, the CDR3 is TGCGCCAGCACCTTATCTAATGAGCAGTTCTTC. It codes for CASTLSNEQFF.

The chain joins TRBV5-4 to TRBJ2-1; 9 bases are a match to TRBD2. CDR1 is SGHNT and CDR2 is YYREEE in the germline V gene (reference sequence). The CDR3 is 15 residues long. V gave up 5 bases and J gave up 2 bases; unmatched junction bases: 5. As DNA, the CDR3 is TGTGCCAGCAGTCCGGTAGCGGGGGCCTACAATGAGCAGTTCTTC. Protein product: CASSPVAGAYNEQFF.

This clonotype was seen only a few times. The chain employs TRBV20-1 and TRBJ2-7; D possibly corresponds to TRBD1 (6 bases). Germline CDR1 is DFQATT and CDR2 is SNEGSKA (reference sequence). V was clipped by 4 bases and J by 0 bases, with 13 bases between them. The CDR3 contains 14 residues. DNA for the CDR3: TGCAGTGCTACCAGGACAGCGCGCTCCTACGAGCAGTACTTC. Translated: CSATRTARSYEQYF.

The chain is built from TRBV28 and TRBJ1-2; D gene unclear. Germline CDR1 and CDR2: MDHEN and SYDVKM. V lost 2 bases to trimming and J lost 0 bases, with 7 bases between them. This CDR3 has 14 residues. Here the CDR3 DNA reads TGTGCCAGCAGTTTACATGGTTCTAACTATGGCTACACCTTC. Translated: CASSLHGSNYGYTF.

J is TRBJ1-2 and V is TRBV7-2; D unclear. From germline, CDR1 is SGHTA and CDR2 FQGNSA. This CDR3 region has 13 residues. Trimming took off 5 bases at V and 5 bases at J, with 12 bases between the two ends. CDR3 sequence: CASSPDTEYGYTF. Here the CDR3 DNA reads TGTGCCAGCAGCCCCGATACAGAGTATGGCTACACCTTC. Complete variable domain (other parts from reference TRBV7-2 and TRBJ1-2): GAGVSQSPSNKVTEKGKDVELRCDPISGHTALYWYRQSLGQGLEFLIYFQGNSAPDKSGLPSDRFSAERTGGSVSTLTIQRTQQEDSAVYLCASSPDTEYGYTFGSGTRLTVV.

This clonotype was seen only a few times. The J gene is TRBJ1-1, the V gene TRBV29-1; D possibly corresponds to TRBD1 (5 bases). Trimming stripped 2 bases from V and 3 bases from J, with 7 bases between. The CDR3 spans 12 residues. Germline V CDR1 and CDR2: SQVTM, ANQGSEA. This CDR3 reads CSVERQHTEAFF. Written as DNA, the CDR3 is TGCAGCGTTGAACGACAGCACACTGAAGCTTTCTTT.